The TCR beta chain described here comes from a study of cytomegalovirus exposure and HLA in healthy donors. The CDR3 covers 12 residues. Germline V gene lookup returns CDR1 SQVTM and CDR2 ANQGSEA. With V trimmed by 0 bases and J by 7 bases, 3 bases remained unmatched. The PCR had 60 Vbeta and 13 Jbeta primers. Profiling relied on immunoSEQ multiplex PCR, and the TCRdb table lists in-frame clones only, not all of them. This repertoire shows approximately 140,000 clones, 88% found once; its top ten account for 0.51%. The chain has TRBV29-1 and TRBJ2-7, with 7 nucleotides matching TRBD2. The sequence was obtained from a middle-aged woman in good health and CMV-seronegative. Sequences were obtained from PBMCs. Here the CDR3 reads CSVEDPGREQYF. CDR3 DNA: TGCAGCGTTGAAGATCCCGGGAGGGAGCAGTACTTC.